These T cell receptor beta chains were read from a single sample in a study of OX40 agonist ivuxolimab in advanced cancers. The table came from immunoSEQ multiplex PCR; TCRdb's copy has only in-frame clones and leaves some out. This sample has just under 65,000 clones; over 75% occur once, and the top ten carry roughly 10%. This sample comprised CD4+ or CD8+ T cells sorted from blood, obtained in a trial of the OX40 agonist ivuxolimab. The receptor set was obtained from an adult with an advanced solid tumor such as melanoma, head and neck, liver or kidney cancer. The CDR3 runs from the conserved cysteine through the conserved F or W. D genes are given only for firm matches. Clone size is not always given. Where it is, it says once, few, many or a class for expanded clones.

V gene: TRBV5-1; D gene: .; J gene: TRBJ1-3; clone size: .; CDR3 protein: CASSPGQSFASGNTIYF; CDR3 DNA: TGCGCCAGCAGCCCCGGACAGTCATTCGCCTCTGGAAACACCATATATTTT
V gene: TRBV5-4; D gene: .; J gene: TRBJ2-3; clone size: .; CDR3 protein: CASSSHGLLASQTQYF; CDR3 DNA: TGTGCCAGCAGCTCGCATGGACTCCTTGCCTCCCAAACGCAGTATTTT
V gene: TRBV18; D gene: .; J gene: TRBJ2-1; clone size: .; CDR3 protein: CASSPLGGNDYNEQFF; CDR3 DNA: TGTGCCAGCTCACCATTAGGAGGGAATGATTACAATGAGCAGTTCTTC
V gene: TRBV28; D gene: TRBD2; J gene: TRBJ2-4; clone size: .; CDR3 protein: CASSVLAGAKNIQYF; CDR3 DNA: TGTGCCAGCAGTGTTCTAGCGGGAGCCAAAAACATTCAGTACTTC
V gene: TRBV5-6; D gene: .; J gene: TRBJ1-5; clone size: .; CDR3 protein: CASSLGYRQPQHF; CDR3 DNA: TGTGCCAGCAGCTTAGGGTACCGTCAGCCCCAGCATTTT
V gene: TRBV15; D gene: .; J gene: TRBJ1-2; clone size: .; CDR3 protein: CATSRDVGIYGYTF; CDR3 DNA: TGTGCCACCAGCAGAGATGTCGGTATCTATGGCTACACCTTC
V gene: TRBV19; D gene: .; J gene: TRBJ2-7; clone size: few; CDR3 protein: CASSIARGSAYEQYF; CDR3 DNA: TGTGCCAGTAGTATAGCTCGAGGTTCCGCCTACGAGCAGTACTTC
V gene: TRBV28; D gene: TRBD1; J gene: TRBJ1-1; clone size: .; CDR3 protein: CASTVPGQGGGTEAFF; CDR3 DNA: TGTGCCAGCACCGTCCCGGGACAGGGAGGAGGCACTGAAGCTTTCTTT
V gene: TRBV14; D gene: .; J gene: TRBJ2-5; clone size: .; CDR3 protein: CASSQGYTETQYF; CDR3 DNA: TGTGCCAGCAGCCAGGGGTACACAGAGACCCAGTACTTC
V gene: TRBV6-5; D gene: TRBD1; J gene: TRBJ1-2; clone size: .; CDR3 protein: CASSSRDRGWRGYTF; CDR3 DNA: TGTGCCAGCAGTTCCCGGGACAGGGGTTGGAGAGGCTACACCTTC
V gene: TRBV5-6; D gene: TRBD1; J gene: TRBJ2-7; clone size: .; CDR3 protein: CASSLVRDRYSYEQYF; CDR3 DNA: TGTGCCAGCAGCTTGGTAAGGGACAGATACTCCTACGAGCAGTACTTC
V gene: TRBV7-6; D gene: TRBD2; J gene: TRBJ2-7; clone size: few; CDR3 protein: CASSASGRPLSEQYF; CDR3 DNA: TGTGCCAGCAGTGCTAGCGGGAGGCCCCTTAGCGAGCAGTACTTC
V gene: TRBV6-1; D gene: TRBD1; J gene: TRBJ2-3; clone size: .; CDR3 protein: CASSGGTGAQHTQYF; CDR3 DNA: TGTGCCAGCAGTGGGGGGACAGGGGCCCAACATACGCAGTATTTT
V gene: TRBV12-5; D gene: .; J gene: TRBJ1-5; clone size: .; CDR3 protein: CASGLSEQPQHF; CDR3 DNA: TGTGCTAGTGGTTTGAGTGAACAGCCCCAGCATTTT
V gene: TRBV10-1; D gene: TRBD1; J gene: TRBJ1-1; clone size: once; CDR3 protein: CASSGRRGPGDTEAFF; CDR3 DNA: TGCGCCAGCAGTGGCCGGAGGGGGCCGGGGGACACTGAAGCTTTCTTT